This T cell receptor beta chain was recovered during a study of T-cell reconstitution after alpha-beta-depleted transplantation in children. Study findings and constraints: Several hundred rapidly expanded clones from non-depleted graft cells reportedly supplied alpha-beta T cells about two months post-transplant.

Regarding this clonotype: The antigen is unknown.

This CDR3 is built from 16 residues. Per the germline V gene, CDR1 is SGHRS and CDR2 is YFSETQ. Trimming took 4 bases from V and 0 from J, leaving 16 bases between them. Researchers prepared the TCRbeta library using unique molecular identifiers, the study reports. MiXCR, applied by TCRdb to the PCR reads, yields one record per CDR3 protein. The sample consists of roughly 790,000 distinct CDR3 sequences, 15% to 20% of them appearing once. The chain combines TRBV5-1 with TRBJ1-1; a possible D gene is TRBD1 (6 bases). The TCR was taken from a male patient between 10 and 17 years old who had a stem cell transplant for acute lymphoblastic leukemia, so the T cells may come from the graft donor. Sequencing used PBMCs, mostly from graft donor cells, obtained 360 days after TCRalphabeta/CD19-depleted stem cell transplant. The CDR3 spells CASSPRGGQLNTEAFF. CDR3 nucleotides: TGCGCCAGCAGCCCCAGAGGGGGGCAGCTGAACACTGAAGCTTTCTTT.